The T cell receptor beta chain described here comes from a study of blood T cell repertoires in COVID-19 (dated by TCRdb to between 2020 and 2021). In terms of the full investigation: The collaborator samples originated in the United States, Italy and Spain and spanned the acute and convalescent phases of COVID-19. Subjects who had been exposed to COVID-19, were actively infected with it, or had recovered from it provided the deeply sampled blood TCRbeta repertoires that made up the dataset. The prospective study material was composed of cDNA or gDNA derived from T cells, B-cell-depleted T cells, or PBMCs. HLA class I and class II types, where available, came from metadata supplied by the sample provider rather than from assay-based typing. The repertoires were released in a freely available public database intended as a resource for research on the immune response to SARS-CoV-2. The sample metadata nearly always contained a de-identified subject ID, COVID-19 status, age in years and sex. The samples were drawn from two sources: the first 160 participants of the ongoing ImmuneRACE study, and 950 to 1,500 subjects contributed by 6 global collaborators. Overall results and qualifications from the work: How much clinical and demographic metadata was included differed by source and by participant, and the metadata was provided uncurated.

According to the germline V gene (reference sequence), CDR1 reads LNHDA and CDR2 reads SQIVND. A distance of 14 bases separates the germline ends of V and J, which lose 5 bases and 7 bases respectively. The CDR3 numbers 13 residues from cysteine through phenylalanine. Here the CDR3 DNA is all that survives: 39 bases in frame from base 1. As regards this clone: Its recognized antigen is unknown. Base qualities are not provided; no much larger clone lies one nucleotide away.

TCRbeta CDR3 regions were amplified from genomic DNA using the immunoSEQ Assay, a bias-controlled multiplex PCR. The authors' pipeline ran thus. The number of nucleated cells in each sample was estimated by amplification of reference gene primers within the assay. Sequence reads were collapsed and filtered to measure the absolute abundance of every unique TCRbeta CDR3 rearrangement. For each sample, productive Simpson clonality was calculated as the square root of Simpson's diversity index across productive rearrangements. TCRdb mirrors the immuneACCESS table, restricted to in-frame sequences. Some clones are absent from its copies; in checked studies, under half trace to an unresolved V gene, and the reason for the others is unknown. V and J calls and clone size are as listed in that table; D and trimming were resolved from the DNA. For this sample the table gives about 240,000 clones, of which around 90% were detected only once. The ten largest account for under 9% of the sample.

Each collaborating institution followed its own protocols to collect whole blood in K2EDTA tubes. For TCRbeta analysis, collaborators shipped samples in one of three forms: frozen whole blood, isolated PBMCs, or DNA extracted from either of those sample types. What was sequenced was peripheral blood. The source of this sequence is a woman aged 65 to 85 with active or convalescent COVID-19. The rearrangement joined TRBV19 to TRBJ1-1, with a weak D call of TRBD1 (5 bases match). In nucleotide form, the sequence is TGTGCCAGTAGTGTCGCCCCGCAGGGTGAAGCTTTCTTT. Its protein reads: CASSVAPQGEAFF.